A selection of T cell receptor beta chains follows, all from one sample in a study of metastatic and nonmetastatic thyroid tumors. With MiXCR, TCRdb reprocessed the PCR reads. Of approximately 22,000 clones listed, roughly 13% were seen once; the top ten hold 13% to 15%. The sample comprised blood. Receptor source: a female donor with papillary thyroid cancer or a benign thyroid nodule (not recorded which). Some clones in this sample may be carry-over from other donors' samples. Each CDR3 is given without its conserved first and last residue. Fields, in order: clone size, V gene, J gene, CDR3 protein. Size values are once, few and many counts, or a class for expanded clones, and some rows have none.

.	TRBV7-9	TRBJ1-2	ASSSPGQGGGYT
many	TRBV6-2/TRBV6-3	TRBJ2-7	ASSYSGTGGRSALLYEQY
many	TRBV10-3	TRBJ2-1	AIKAGEPYNEQF
many	TRBV20-1	TRBJ1-5	SAPRGGPNQPQH
many	TRBV7-9	TRBJ2-7	ASSLVSGNSYEQY
.	TRBV15	TRBJ2-7	ATSRDLGYEQY
many	TRBV15	TRBJ1-2	ATSIGGDPYGYT
many	TRBV28	TRBJ2-3	ASSGGVQREGVDTQY
many	TRBV7-9	TRBJ2-7	ASSGASYEQY
many	TRBV28	TRBJ1-2	ASSFRDYGYT
.	TRBV24-1	TRBJ2-1	ATSDGQVGTYNEQF
.	TRBV27	TRBJ1-6	ASSFRGGSPLH
many	TRBV13	TRBJ2-7	ASSPPTPGQTAGPYYEQY
.	TRBV6-1	TRBJ1-6	ASSMGTGRNSPLH
many	TRBV7-9	TRBJ2-5	ASSLMGQGQETQY
.	TRBV6-1	TRBJ1-3	ASLKGPGNTIY
many	TRBV13	TRBJ2-3	ASSFRRESVDTQY
many	TRBV11-1	TRBJ2-7	ASSSRGQGSEQY
many	TRBV5-8	TRBJ1-4	ASSYEGLTNEKLF
many	TRBV7-9	TRBJ2-7	ASVSAGVTYEQY
medium-sized	TRBV10-2	TRBJ2-1	ASQAPGAGAANEQF
.	TRBV6-2/TRBV6-3	TRBJ2-7	ASTKIPDQAYEQY
many	TRBV6-1	TRBJ2-1	ASKGGLAGYNEQF
many	TRBV6-5	TRBJ2-3	ASSYPNTDTQY
many	TRBV3-1	TRBJ1-5	ASSQGGGRNNQPQH
many	TRBV20-1	TRBJ2-1	SAPRTSGDEQF
.	TRBV6-6	TRBJ1-5	ASSYSGASGDQPQH
few	TRBV24-1	TRBJ1-1	ATSDLKDTEAF
many	TRBV6-4	TRBJ2-7	ASSETASSDEQY
medium-sized	TRBV28	TRBJ2-7	ASRDRTYEQY
.	TRBV5-1	TRBJ1-6	ASSYQGGELNSPLH
.	TRBV12-3/TRBV12-4	TRBJ2-7	ASSPWGTRGWEQY
many	TRBV9	TRBJ2-1	ASSMRAGQTYNEQF
many	TRBV20-1	TRBJ1-1	SATMGRSTEAF
many	TRBV30	TRBJ1-2	AWSYTGGADGYT
many	TRBV12-3/TRBV12-4	TRBJ2-3	ASRDGRGASRDTQY
medium-sized	TRBV30	TRBJ1-6	AWSVPGQGASPLH
few	TRBV12-3/TRBV12-4	TRBJ2-5	ASSLVVRETQY
many	TRBV13	TRBJ2-5	ASSSAVKTETQY
many	TRBV11-2	TRBJ1-4	ASSLYLLEPTNEKLF
many	TRBV2	TRBJ1-3	AGTSGNTIY
many	TRBV28	TRBJ2-7	ASSPGDRPYEQY
many	TRBV9	TRBJ2-1	ASSSGLAERDEQF
few	TRBV6-1	TRBJ1-2	ASSGGLPHPRGYT
few	TRBV6-4	TRBJ1-5	ASSEWGVSNQPQH
many	TRBV6-5	TRBJ2-4	ASSYQTSGSDIQY
.	TRBV28	TRBJ2-2	ASSLLDRGYTGELF
.	TRBV3-1	TRBJ1-1	ASSLMGDTEAF
many	TRBV7-2	TRBJ2-7	ASSLARPNYEQY
few	TRBV6-1	TRBJ2-2	ASSRNTGELF
many	TRBV27	TRBJ1-4	ASSPGQGSTNEKLF
many	TRBV24-1	TRBJ1-1	ATIPGWNTEAF
many	TRBV9	TRBJ2-3	ASSVGGLAGQHTQY
many	TRBV29-1	TRBJ2-1	STFVYNEQF
many	TRBV20-1	TRBJ2-7	SAERTSSYEQY
many	TRBV19	TRBJ2-3	ASRTTADPSTDTQY
many	TRBV27	TRBJ2-3	ASVPGNTDTQY